The next 14 T cell receptor beta chains were all read from a single sample in a study of blood T cell repertoires in COVID-19 (dated by TCRdb to 2018 to 2021). Library creation used the immunoSEQ multiplex PCR assay. The source is immuneACCESS, and TCRdb retained only in-frame sequences with V and J called. Part of the clones is not carried over; for the studies checked, unresolved V genes explain less than half of this, and the remainder is unexplained. For this sample the table gives around 700,000 clones, of which 70% to 90% were detected only once. The ten largest clonotypes hold over 0.2% of the sample. Sequencing input: peripheral blood. These receptors came from a woman aged 18-35 years with acute or convalescent COVID-19.

The rearrangement joins TRBV21-1 to TRBJ1-1; the D call of TRBD1 is as the table states it, not checked on the DNA. TRBV21-1 counts as a pseudogene. This CDR3 is built from 19 residues. The DNA for the CDR3 is TGTGCCAGCAGCAAAGAGTATGGACAGGGCATAAACGTGGGATCTGAAGCTTTCTTT. It is translated as CASSKEYGQGINVGSEAFF.

This chain connects TRBV27 to TRBJ1-2; D gene ambiguous. With 2 bases removed from V and 6 bases from J, the gap between germline ends came to 10 bases. Per germline, CDR1 MNHEY and CDR2 SMNVEV (reference sequence). The CDR3 is 13 residues long. CDR3 protein: CASSLPGEDGYTF. In DNA, the CDR3 is TGTGCCAGCAGTTTACCCGGGGAAGATGGCTACACCTTC.

This clone has more than one count but fewer than ten. CDR3 amino acids: CAGRRDTLTCLHF. The CDR3 DNA reads as TGTGCCGGTCGCCGGGACACACTCACATGCCTCCACTTT. The V gene is TRBV5-4, the J gene TRBJ1-6, with D maybe TRBD1 (6 bases). Trimming took 10 bases from V and 15 from J, leaving 23 bases between them. The CDR3 sequence is 13 residues long. Germline CDR1 reads SGHNT; CDR2 reads YYREEE (reference sequence).

The chain employs TRBV7-2 and TRBJ2-2; 11 bases match TRBD2. Looked up from germline, CDR1 is SGHTA and CDR2 is FQGNSA. With 2 bases clipped from V and 4 bases from J, the junction kept 3 bases outside the gene matches. The CDR3 spans 16 residues. CDR3 DNA: TGTGCCAGCAGCTTAATGACTAGCGGGGCCACCGGGGAGCTGTTTTTT. Amino acids: CASSLMTSGATGELFF.

The V call is TRBV7-9, the J call TRBJ2-7; 10 nucleotides match TRBD1. This CDR3 spans 15 amino acids. The germline CDR1 and CDR2 sequences are SEHNR and FQNEAQ (reference sequence). V trimming: 4 bases; J trimming: 4 bases; junction bases outside the gene matches: 7. CDR3 coding DNA: TGTGCCAGCAGCTATTCCGGGACAGGGGTATACGAGCAGTACTTC. It codes for CASSYSGTGVYEQYF.

As to this clone: The sample has other DNA sequences that encode this CDR3 too. The chain recombines TRBV5-1 with TRBJ1-2, with 7 bases lining up with TRBD1. This CDR3 has 13 amino acids. Germline V CDR1 and CDR2: SGHRS, YFSETQ. The ends lost 2 bases at V and 6 bases at J; junction bases unmatched: 4. The CDR3 nucleotides are TGCGCCAGCAGCTTACTCGACAGGGATGGCTACACCTTC. Protein: CASSLLDRDGYTF.

V usage is TRBV2 and J usage is TRBJ2-7; TRBD1 might be the D (6 bases). V lost 6 bases to trimming and J lost 0 bases, with 15 bases between them. Looked up from germline, CDR1 is SNHLY and CDR2 is FYNNEI. The CDR3 sequence is 15 residues long. The CDR3 DNA follows: TGTGCCAGCAGCGGACAGTTGTCAAACTCCTACGAGCAGTACTTC. As protein: CASSGQLSNSYEQYF.

The chain uses TRBV12-5 and TRBJ2-5; 8 bases are a match to TRBD2. CDR1 and CDR2 from the germline V gene are LGHNT and FRNRAP. V was pared by 2 bases and J by 1 base, with 0 bases of the junction left unmatched. The CDR3 length is 14 residues. CDR3 sequence: CASGLRGGQETQYF. Written as DNA, the CDR3 is TGTGCTAGTGGTTTGCGGGGGGGCCAAGAGACCCAGTACTTC.

This chain links TRBV7-2 with TRBJ1-3; D uncertain. CDR1 SGHTA and CDR2 FQGNSA come from the germline V gene. CDR3 length equals 11 residues. Trimming pared 5 bases from V and 3 bases from J, leaving 2 bases between. The CDR3 is CASSRGNTIYF. In DNA form, the CDR3 reads TGTGCCAGCAGCCGTGGAAACACCATATATTTT.

The chain combines TRBV12-3 or TRBV12-4 with TRBJ2-5; D gene ambiguous. The CDR3 is made up of 13 amino acids. V was trimmed by 3 bases and J by 5 bases, leaving 10 bases between them. The CDR3 spells CASSFNPRETQYF. CDR3 sequence (DNA): TGTGCCAGCAGTTTTAACCCCAGGGAGACCCAGTACTTC.

This clone occurred once. This chain joins TRBV29-1 and TRBJ1-1; D gene ambiguous. The CDR3 extends over 14 amino acids. The germline V and J ends were trimmed by 3 bases and 0 bases, with 11 bases remaining between them. Germline V gene sequence: CDR1 SQVTM, CDR2 ANQGSEA. CDR3 in DNA: TGCAGCGTTGATGGTTCAGGCATGAACACTGAAGCTTTCTTT. Protein: CSVDGSGMNTEAFF.

The rearrangement uses TRBV27 and TRBJ2-1; 9 nucleotides agree with TRBD1. Looked up from germline, CDR1 is MNHEY and CDR2 is SMNVEV (reference sequence). V shed 6 bases and J 6 bases; nucleotides not matched to a gene: 3. This CDR3 is 13 amino acids long. This chain's CDR3 is CASSQTGGNEQFF. DNA for the CDR3: TGTGCCAGCAGCCAGACAGGGGGCAATGAGCAGTTCTTC.

The gene calls are TRBV6-5 and TRBJ1-5, with D tentatively TRBD1 (6 bases). The CDR3 is 15 residues long. Trimming cost V 6 bases and J 2 bases, with 14 bases left between them. Germline CDR1 is MNHEY and CDR2 is SVGAGI. CDR3 region: CASSLNRDRNQPQHF. The CDR3 bases are TGTGCCAGCAGCCTAAACAGGGATCGCAATCAGCCCCAGCATTTT.

Of note for this clone: Relative to the germline gene, one junction end is altered; a read error may explain this. V and J are TRBV30 and TRBJ2-7; possibly TRBD2 for D (6 bases). The CDR3 covers 14 residues. CDR1 GTSNPN and CDR2 SVGIG come from the germline V gene (reference sequence). CDR3 nucleotides: TGTGCGTGGAGGGGTCGGCAGGGCCACTACGAGCAGTACTTC. It codes for CAWRGRQGHYEQYF.